Detailed here is one T cell receptor beta chain. What it binds is unknown. The data were obtained in a study of cytomegalovirus exposure and HLA in healthy donors. Study results and limitations: An analysis was carried out at a later point. It showed that HLA-associated TCR beta chains were more clonally expanded than equally common non-associated chains.

13 Jbeta primers and 60 Vbeta primers were used for the PCR. Data came from immunoSEQ multiplex PCR; TCRdb stores just in-frame clones and leaves some out. The sample carries 150,000 to 200,000 clones, roughly four fifths recorded once. This TCR was sampled from a man in his fifties or sixties in good health and CMV-seropositive. What was sequenced was PBMCs.

The CDR3 is CASSPSGNPQYF. The CDR3 nucleotides read TGTGCCAGCAGTCCCTCGGGTAACCCCCAGTACTTC. The genes are TRBV27 and TRBJ2-5, with unresolved D. The ends were cut back, 5 bases at V and 9 bases at J, with 13 bases in the middle. This CDR3 is built from 12 residues. In germline, CDR1 is MNHEY, CDR2 SMNVEV (reference sequence).